Listed below are T cell receptor beta chains from one sample, sequenced in a study of blood T cell repertoires in COVID-19. The method was immunoSEQ multiplex PCR; TCRdb's version includes in-frame clones alone and lacks a portion of them. The sample records 55,000 to 75,000 clones, roughly 80% being singletons. Sequenced input: peripheral blood. The receptors originated from a man at least 80 years old with COVID-19, enrolled during active disease. CDR3s include the opening cysteine and the closing phenylalanine or tryptophan. Each record gives: V gene, D gene, clone size, J gene, CDR3 DNA, CDR3 protein. A D gene is named only where the DNA matches it firmly. Expanded clones are given a class, and other clones once, few, many or no size at all.

TRBV5-1,-,-,TRBJ1-1,TGCGCCAGCAGCTTGTCGGGGACTGAAGCTTTCTTT,CASSLSGTEAFF
TRBV7-2,TRBD2,-,TRBJ2-1,TGTGCCAGCAGCCCAAAGGGTGCTAGCGGGAGGGCCTACAATGAGCAGTTCTTC,CASSPKGASGRAYNEQFF
TRBV15,-,once,TRBJ1-2,TGTGCCACCAGCAGAGGACAGGCCAACTATGGCTACACCTTC,CATSRGQANYGYTF
TRBV3-1/TRBV3-2,-,-,TRBJ1-2,TGTGCCAGCAGCCAAGCTACCCCGGGAGGATACACCTTC,CASSQATPGGYTF
TRBV30,-,-,TRBJ2-1,TGTGCCTGGAGTGAACAGACCAATAGGGAGCAGTTCTTC,CAWSEQTNREQFF
TRBV7-2,-,few,TRBJ1-5,TGTGCCAGCAGCTTAGCAGGCAGGGGTACGTATCAGCCCCAGCATTTT,CASSLAGRGTYQPQHF
TRBV11-2,-,-,TRBJ2-7,TGTGCCAGCAGCTCCCTCTCCGAGCAGTACTTC,CASSSLSEQYF
TRBV27,TRBD1,-,TRBJ2-6,TGTGCCAGCAGTTTATTCCTGGGACAGGGGCCAGGGGCCAACGTCCTGACTTTC,CASSLFLGQGPGANVLTF
TRBV7-2,TRBD1,-,TRBJ2-5,TGTGCCAGCAGCCTAGGACAGGGGGCATGGGAGACCCAGTACTTC,CASSLGQGAWETQYF
TRBV6-1,TRBD2,-,TRBJ2-4,TGTGCCAGCAGTGCCAGGACTAGCGGGGGGGCCCTAGCCAAAAACATTCAGTACTTC,CASSARTSGGALAKNIQYF
TRBV24-1,TRBD1,few,TRBJ2-5,TGTGCCACCAGTGCCCCGGGACAGGGGCAGACCCAGTACTTC,CATSAPGQGQTQYF
TRBV24-1,TRBD1,once,TRBJ2-1,TGTGCCACCAGTGATATGACAGGGTCCTACAATGAGCAGTTCTTC,CATSDMTGSYNEQFF
TRBV3-1/TRBV3-2,-,few,TRBJ1-5,TGTGCCAGCAGCCAAGATGCCCGCCCAGGGGAGCCCCAGCATTTT,CASSQDARPGEPQHF
TRBV28,TRBD1,-,TRBJ1-1,TGTGCCATCCGTACAGGGGTCACTGAAGCTTTCTTT,CAIRTGVTEAFF
TRBV7-2,TRBD2,-,TRBJ2-1,TGTGCCAGCAGCCCGCAGACTAGCGGGAGGTCCTACAATGAGCAGTTCTTC,CASSPQTSGRSYNEQFF
TRBV29-1,-,-,TRBJ1-3,TGCAGCGTCCTAATTCCAGGGTTCTCTGGAAACACCATATATTTT,CSVLIPGFSGNTIYF
TRBV7-9,TRBD2,-,TRBJ2-3,TGTGCCAGCAGCCAACCGCTAGCGGGACCAGATACGCAGTATTTT,CASSQPLAGPDTQYF
TRBV7-3,-,-,TRBJ2-2,TGTGCCAGCAGCTTACGAGACACCGGGGAGCTGTTTTTT,CASSLRDTGELFF
TRBV5-4,-,once,TRBJ2-3,TGTGCCAGCAGCCGACCGATAGGGGGGGTCACAGATACGCAGTATTTT,CASSRPIGGVTDTQYF
TRBV19,-,-,TRBJ1-1,TGTGCCAGTAGTATTAGGCCATCGTACAGGGACGTCACTGAAGCTTTCTTT,CASSIRPSYRDVTEAFF
TRBV9,-,-,TRBJ1-1,TGTGCCAGCAGCCTCCAGGGAGGGACTGAAGCTTTCTTT,CASSLQGGTEAFF
TRBV4-3,-,-,TRBJ2-3,TGCGCCAGCAGCCAAGATTCGGACTCTAGCACAGATACGCAGTATTTT,CASSQDSDSSTDTQYF
TRBV3-1/TRBV3-2,TRBD1,-,TRBJ1-6,TGTGCCCGCTTTATGGGACAGGGGCGTAATTCACCCCTCCACTTT,CARFMGQGRNSPLHF
TRBV28,-,-,TRBJ1-1,TGTGCCAGCAGTCCACTAGGGGGAGTTGTAGGGGGCACTGAAGCTTTCTTT,CASSPLGGVVGGTEAFF
TRBV27,TRBD1,-,TRBJ2-6,TGTGCCAGCAAGAGGACAGGGACTTCTGGGGCCAACGTCCTGACTTTC,CASKRTGTSGANVLTF
TRBV5-4,TRBD2,-,TRBJ2-2,TGTGCCAGCAGCTTGGAATCCAGCGGGGTGGCCGGGGAGCTGTTTTTT,CASSLESSGVAGELFF
TRBV5-4,-,-,TRBJ2-3,TGTGCCAGCAGCTTGAGTCCGTCCGGCGCAGGTGATACGCAGTATTTT,CASSLSPSGAGDTQYF
TRBV27,-,once,TRBJ2-5,TGTGCCAGCAGTGCCCTTAGGTCGGGGATCACGGCCCAGTACTTC,CASSALRSGITAQYF
TRBV5-4,TRBD2,-,TRBJ2-3,TGTGCCAGCAGCCTCGGCCTAGCGGGGGTGACAGATACGCAGTATTTT,CASSLGLAGVTDTQYF
TRBV13,TRBD1,medium-sized,TRBJ2-5,TGTGCCAGCAGCCAGGGACAGGGGGTGCAAGAGACCCAGTACTTC,CASSQGQGVQETQYF